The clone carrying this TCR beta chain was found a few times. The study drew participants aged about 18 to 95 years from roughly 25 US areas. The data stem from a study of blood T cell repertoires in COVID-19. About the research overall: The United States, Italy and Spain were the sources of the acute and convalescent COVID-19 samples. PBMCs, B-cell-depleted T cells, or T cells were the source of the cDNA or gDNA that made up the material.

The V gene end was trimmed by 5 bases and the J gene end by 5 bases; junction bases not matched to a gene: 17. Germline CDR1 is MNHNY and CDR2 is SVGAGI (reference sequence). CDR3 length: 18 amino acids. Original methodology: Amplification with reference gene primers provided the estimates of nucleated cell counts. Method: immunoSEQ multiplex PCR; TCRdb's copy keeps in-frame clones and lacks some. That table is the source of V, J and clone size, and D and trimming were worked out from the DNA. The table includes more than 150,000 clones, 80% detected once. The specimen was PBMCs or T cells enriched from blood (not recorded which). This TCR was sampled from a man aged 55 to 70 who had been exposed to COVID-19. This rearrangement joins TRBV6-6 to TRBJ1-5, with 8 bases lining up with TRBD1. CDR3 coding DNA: TGTGCCAGCAGTCCCAGGGGGCCGGGCGTAAGGTCAGATCAGCCCCAGCATTTT. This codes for CASSPRGPGVRSDQPQHF.